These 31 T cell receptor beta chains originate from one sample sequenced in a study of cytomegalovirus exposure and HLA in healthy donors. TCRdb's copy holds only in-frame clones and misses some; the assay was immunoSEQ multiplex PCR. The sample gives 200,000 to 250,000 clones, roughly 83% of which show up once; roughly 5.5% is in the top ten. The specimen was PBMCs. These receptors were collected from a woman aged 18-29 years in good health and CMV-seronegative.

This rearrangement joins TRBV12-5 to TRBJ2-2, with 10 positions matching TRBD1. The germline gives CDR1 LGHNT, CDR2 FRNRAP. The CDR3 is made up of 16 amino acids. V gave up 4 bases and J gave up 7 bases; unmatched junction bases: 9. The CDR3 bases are TGTGCTAGTGGTTCACCGACAGGGGGCGAGAACGGGGAGCTGTTTTTT. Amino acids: CASGSPTGGENGELFF. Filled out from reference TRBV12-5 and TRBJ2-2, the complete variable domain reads DARVTQTPRHKVTEMGQEVTMRCQPILGHNTVFWYRQTMMQGLELLAYFRNRAPLDDSGMPKDRFSAEMPDATLATLKIQPSEPRDSAVYFCASGSPTGGENGELFFGEGSRLTVL.

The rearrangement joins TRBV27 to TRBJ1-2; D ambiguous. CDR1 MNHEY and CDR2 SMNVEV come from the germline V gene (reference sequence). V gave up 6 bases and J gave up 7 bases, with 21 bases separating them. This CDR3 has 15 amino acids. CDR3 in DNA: TGTGCCAGCAGGGATGCGGGTCACGATCTCGGTGGCTACACCTTC. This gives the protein CASRDAGHDLGGYTF.

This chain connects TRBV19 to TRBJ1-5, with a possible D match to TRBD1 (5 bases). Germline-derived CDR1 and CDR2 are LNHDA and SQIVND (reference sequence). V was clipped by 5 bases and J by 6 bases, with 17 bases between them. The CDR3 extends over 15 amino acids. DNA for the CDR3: TGTGCCAGTAGTGGGTCAGCCAGGGCGGGTCAGCCCCAGCATTTT. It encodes CASSGSARAGQPQHF.

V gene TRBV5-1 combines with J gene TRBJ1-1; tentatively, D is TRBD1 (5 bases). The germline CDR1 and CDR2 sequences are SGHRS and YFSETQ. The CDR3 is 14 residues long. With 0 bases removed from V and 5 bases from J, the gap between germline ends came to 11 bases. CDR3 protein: CASSLGGRGTEAFF. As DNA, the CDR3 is TGCGCCAGCAGCTTGGGGGGACGAGGGACTGAAGCTTTCTTT.

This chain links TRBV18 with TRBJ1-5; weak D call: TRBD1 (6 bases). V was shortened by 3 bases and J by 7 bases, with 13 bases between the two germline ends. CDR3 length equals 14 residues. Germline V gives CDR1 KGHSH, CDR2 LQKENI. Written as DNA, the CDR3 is TGTGCCAGCTCACCTACAGGGTTAGGGCAGCCCCAGCATTTT. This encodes CASSPTGLGQPQHF.

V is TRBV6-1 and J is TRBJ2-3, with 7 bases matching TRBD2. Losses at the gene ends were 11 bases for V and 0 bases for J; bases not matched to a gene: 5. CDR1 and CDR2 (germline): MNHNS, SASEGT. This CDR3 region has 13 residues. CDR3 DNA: TGTGCCGTGTCTAGCGGCAGCACAGATACGCAGTATTTT. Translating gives CAVSSGSTDTQYF.

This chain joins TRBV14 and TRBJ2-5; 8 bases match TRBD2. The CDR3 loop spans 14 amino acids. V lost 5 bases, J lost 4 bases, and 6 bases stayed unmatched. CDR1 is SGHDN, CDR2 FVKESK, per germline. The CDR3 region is CASSSRTSRETQYF. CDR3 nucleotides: TGTGCCAGCAGCTCGCGGACTAGCAGAGAGACCCAGTACTTC.

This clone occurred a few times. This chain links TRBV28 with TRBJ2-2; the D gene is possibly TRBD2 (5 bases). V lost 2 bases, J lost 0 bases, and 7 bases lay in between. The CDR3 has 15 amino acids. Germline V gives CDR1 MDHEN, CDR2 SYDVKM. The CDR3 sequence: CASSLRLSNTGELFF. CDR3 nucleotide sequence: TGTGCCAGCAGTTTAAGACTATCGAACACCGGGGAGCTGTTTTTT.

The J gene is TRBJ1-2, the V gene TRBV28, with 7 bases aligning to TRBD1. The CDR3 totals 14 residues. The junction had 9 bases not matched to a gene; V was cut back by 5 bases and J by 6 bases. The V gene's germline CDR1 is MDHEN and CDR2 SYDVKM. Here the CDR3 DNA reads TGTGCCAGCAGTACCTTGACAGGGTTTAATGGCTACACCTTC. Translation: CASSTLTGFNGYTF.

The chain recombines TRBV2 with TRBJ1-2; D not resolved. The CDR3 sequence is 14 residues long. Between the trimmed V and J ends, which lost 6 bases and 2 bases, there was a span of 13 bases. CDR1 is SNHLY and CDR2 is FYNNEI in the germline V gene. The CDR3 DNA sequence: TGTGCCAGCAGCGAACAGCCTATAAACTATGGCTACACCTTC. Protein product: CASSEQPINYGYTF.

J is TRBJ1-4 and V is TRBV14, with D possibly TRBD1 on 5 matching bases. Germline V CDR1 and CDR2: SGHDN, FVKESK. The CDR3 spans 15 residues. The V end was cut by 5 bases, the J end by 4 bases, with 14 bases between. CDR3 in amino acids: CASSTSRGYNEKLFF. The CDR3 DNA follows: TGTGCCAGCAGCACATCGCGGGGCTATAATGAAAAACTGTTTTTT. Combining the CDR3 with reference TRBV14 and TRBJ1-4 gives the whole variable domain EAGVTQFPSHSVIEKGQTVTLRCDPISGHDNLYWYRRVMGKEIKFLLHFVKESKQDESGMPNNRFLAERTGGTYSTLKVQPAELEDSGVYFCASSTSRGYNEKLFFGSGTQLSVL.

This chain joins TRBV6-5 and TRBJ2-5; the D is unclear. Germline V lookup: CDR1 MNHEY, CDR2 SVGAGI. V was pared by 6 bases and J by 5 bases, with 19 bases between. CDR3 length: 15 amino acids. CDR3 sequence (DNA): TGTGCCAGCAGCGGAGAGGCCGAGGCGCGGGAGACCCAGTACTTC. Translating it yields CASSGEAEARETQYF.

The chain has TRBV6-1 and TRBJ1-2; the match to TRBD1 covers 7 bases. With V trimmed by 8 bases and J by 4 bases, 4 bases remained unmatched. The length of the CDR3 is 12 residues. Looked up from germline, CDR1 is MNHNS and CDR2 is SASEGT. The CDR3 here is CASQGGGYGYTF. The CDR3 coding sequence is TGTGCCAGCCAAGGGGGCGGCTATGGCTACACCTTC.

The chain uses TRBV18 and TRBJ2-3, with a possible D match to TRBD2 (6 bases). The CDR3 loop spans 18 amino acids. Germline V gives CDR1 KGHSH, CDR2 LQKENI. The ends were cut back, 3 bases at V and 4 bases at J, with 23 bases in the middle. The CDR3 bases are TGTGCCAGCTCACCGACGCTGACTAGACGGTCGGGGGCAGATACGCAGTATTTT. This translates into CASSPTLTRRSGADTQYF.

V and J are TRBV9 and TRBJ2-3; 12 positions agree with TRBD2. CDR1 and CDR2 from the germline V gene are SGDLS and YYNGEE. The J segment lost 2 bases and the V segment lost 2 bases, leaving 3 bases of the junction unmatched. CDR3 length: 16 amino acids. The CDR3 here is CASSVRLAGDTDTQYF. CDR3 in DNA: TGTGCCAGCAGCGTCCGACTAGCGGGAGACACAGATACGCAGTATTTT.

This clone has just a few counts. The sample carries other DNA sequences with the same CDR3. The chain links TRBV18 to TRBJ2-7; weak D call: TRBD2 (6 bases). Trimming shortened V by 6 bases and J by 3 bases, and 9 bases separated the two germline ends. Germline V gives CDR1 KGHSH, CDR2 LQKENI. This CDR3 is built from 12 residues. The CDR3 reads CASSPGGYEQYF. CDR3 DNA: TGTGCCAGCTCCCCCGGGGGCTACGAGCAGTACTTC.

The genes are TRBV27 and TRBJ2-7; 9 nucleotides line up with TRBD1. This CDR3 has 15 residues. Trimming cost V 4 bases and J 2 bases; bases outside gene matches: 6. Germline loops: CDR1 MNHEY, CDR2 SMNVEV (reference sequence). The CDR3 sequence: CASSSQDRGTYEQYF. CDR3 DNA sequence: TGTGCCAGCAGTTCGCAGGACAGGGGTACCTACGAGCAGTACTTC.

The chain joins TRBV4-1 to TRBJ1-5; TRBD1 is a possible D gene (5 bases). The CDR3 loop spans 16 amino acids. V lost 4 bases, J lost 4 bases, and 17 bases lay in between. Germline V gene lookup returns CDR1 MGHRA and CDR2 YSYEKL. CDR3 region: CASSRTPGLRNQPQHF. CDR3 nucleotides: TGCGCCAGCAGCCGAACCCCGGGACTGAGGAATCAGCCCCAGCATTTT.

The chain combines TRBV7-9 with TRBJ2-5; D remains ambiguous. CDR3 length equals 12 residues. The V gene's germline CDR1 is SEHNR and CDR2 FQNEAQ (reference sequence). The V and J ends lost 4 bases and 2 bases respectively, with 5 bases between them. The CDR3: CASSSWQETQYF. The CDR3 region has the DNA TGTGCCAGCAGCTCGTGGCAAGAGACCCAGTACTTC. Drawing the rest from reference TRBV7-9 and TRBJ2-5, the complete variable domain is DTGVSQNPRHKITKRGQNVTFRCDPISEHNRLYWYRQTLGQGPEFLTYFQNEAQLEKSRLLSDRFSAERPKGSFSTLEIQRTEQGDSAMYLCASSSWQETQYFGPGTRLLVL.

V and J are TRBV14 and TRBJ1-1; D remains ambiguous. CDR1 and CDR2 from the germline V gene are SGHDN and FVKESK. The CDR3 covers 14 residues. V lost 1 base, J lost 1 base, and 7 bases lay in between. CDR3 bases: TGTGCCAGCAGCCAAGTAAGGTCGAACACTGAAGCTTTCTTT. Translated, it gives CASSQVRSNTEAFF.

CDR3 nucleotides: TGTGCCATCCTACCAGGGGGCAATCAGCCCCAGCATTTT. Its translation is CAILPGGNQPQHF. V usage is TRBV28 and J usage is TRBJ1-5; D perhaps matches TRBD1 (6 bases). V lost 10 bases to trimming and J lost 2 bases, with 12 bases between them. The CDR3 runs to 13 residues. Per the germline V gene, CDR1 is MDHEN and CDR2 is SYDVKM.

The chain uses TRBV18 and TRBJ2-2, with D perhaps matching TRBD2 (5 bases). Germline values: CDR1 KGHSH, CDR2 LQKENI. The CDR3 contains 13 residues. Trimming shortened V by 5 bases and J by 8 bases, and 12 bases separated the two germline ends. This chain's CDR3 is CASSGSLTGELFF. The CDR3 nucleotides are TGTGCCAGCTCAGGGAGTCTTACAGGGGAGCTGTTTTTT.

CDR3 region: CASSRARGETQYF. The CDR3 DNA is TGTGCCAGCAGCCGGGCCCGGGGGGAGACCCAGTACTTC. The V and J genes are TRBV5-4 and TRBJ2-5; TRBD2 might be the D (6 bases). This CDR3 contains 13 residues. Trimming stripped 4 bases from V and 5 bases from J, with 12 bases between. CDR1 and CDR2 from the germline V gene are SGHNT and YYREEE (reference sequence). Full variable domain (outside the CDR3, taken from reference TRBV5-4 and TRBJ2-5): ETGVTQSPTHLIKTRGQQVTLRCSSQSGHNTVSWYQQALGQGPQFIFQYYREEENGRGNFPPRFSGLQFPNYSSELNVNALELDDSALYLCASSRARGETQYFGPGTRLLVL.

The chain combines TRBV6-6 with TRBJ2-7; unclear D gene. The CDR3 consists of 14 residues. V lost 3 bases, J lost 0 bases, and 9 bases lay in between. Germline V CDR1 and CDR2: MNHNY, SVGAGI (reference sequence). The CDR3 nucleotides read TGTGCCAGCAGTTATTTAGACGTCTCCTACGAGCAGTACTTC. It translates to CASSYLDVSYEQYF.

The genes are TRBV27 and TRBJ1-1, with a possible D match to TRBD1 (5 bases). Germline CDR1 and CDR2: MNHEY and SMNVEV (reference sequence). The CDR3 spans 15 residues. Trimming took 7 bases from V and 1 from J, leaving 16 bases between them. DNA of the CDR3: TGTGCCAGCACCTTAATCGGGACTTCGAACACTGAAGCTTTCTTT. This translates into CASTLIGTSNTEAFF.

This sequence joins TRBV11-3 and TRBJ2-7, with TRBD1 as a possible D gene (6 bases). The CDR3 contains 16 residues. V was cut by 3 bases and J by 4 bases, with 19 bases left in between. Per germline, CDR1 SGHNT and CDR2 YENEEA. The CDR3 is CASSFLSARGTYEQYF. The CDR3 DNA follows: TGTGCCAGCAGCTTTCTTTCTGCAAGGGGGACGTACGAGCAGTACTTC.

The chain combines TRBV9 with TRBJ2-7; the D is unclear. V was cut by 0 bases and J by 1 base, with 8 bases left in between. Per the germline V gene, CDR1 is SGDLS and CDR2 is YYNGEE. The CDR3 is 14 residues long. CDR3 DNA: TGTGCCAGCAGCGTAGGAGGTAATTCCTACGAGCAGTACTTC. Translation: CASSVGGNSYEQYF.

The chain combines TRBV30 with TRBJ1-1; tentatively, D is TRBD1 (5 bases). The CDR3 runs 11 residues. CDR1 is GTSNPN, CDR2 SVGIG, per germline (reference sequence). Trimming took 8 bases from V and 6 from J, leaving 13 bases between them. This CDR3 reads CARGAASEAFF. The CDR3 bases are TGTGCCCGAGGGGCCGCCTCTGAAGCTTTCTTT. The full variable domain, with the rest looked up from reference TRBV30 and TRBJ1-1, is SQTIHQWPATLVQPVGSPLSLECTVEGTSNPNLYWYRQAAGRGLQLLFYSVGIGQISSEVPQNLSASRPQDRQFILSSKKLLLSDSGFYLCARGAASEAFFGQGTRLTVV.

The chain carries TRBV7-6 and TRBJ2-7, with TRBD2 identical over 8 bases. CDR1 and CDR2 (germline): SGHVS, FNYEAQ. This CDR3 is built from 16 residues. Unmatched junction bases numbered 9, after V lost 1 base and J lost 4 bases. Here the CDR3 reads CASSLGRGAAPYEQYF. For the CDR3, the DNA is TGTGCCAGCAGCTTAGGGCGGGGGGCTGCCCCATACGAGCAGTACTTC. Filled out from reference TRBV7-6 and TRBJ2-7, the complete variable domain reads GAGVSQSPRYKVTKRGQDVALRCDPISGHVSLYWYRQALGQGPEFLTYFNYEAQQDKSGLPNDRFSAERPEGSISTLTIQRTEQRDSAMYRCASSLGRGAAPYEQYFGPGTRLTVT.

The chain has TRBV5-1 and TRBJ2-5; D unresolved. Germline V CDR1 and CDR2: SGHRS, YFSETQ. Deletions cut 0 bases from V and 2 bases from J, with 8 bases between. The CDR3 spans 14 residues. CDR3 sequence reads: CASSLVSLQETQYF. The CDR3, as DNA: TGCGCCAGCAGCTTGGTTTCCCTTCAAGAGACCCAGTACTTC.

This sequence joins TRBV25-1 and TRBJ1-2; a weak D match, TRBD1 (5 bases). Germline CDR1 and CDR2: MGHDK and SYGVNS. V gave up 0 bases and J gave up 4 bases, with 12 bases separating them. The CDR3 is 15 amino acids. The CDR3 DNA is TGTGCCAGCAGTGAATATATAGACAGTGTCTATGGCTACACCTTC. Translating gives CASSEYIDSVYGYTF.